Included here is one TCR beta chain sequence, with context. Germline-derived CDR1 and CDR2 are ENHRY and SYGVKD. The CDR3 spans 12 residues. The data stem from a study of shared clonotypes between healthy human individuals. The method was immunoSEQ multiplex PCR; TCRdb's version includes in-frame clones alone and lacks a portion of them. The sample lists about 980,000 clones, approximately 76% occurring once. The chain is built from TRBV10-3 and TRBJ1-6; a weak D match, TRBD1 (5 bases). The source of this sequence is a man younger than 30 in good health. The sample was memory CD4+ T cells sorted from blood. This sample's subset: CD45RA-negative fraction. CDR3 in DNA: TGTGCGGGGGGACGGGAAAATTCACCCCTCCACTTT. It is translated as CAGGRENSPLHF.